The TCR beta chain under discussion was sequenced for a study of Graves' ophthalmopathy and Graves' hyperthyroidism. Study-level points and caveats: Ophthalmopathy progression was predicted by the model at less than 71% sensitivity and 72% to 75% specificity. Appearing in blood as well were most expanded thyroid clonotypes above 0.001 frequency.

This clonotype has at least ten counts. As yet, its antigen is unknown. Germline-derived CDR1 and CDR2 are SNHLY and FYNNEI. There are 14 residues in the CDR3. V lost 4 bases and J lost 1, with 10 bases in between. For repertoire sequencing, the TCR beta CDR3 regions were amplified from RNA transcripts. Second-round multiplex PCR followed a first-round RT-PCR using HTBI primers. MiXCR, applied by TCRdb to the multiplex PCR reads, yields one record per CDR3 protein. Of roughly 400,000 distinct CDR3 sequences listed, roughly a sixth are singletons. V and J are TRBV2 and TRBJ2-5; no clear D. The source of this sequence is an adult woman with stable Graves' hyperthyroidism. Sequenced material: peripheral blood. The CDR3 bases are TGTGCCAGCAGTGTCATTAGCCCCCAAGAGACCCAGTACTTC. It is translated as CASSVISPQETQYF.